Presented here are 10 T cell receptor beta chains from one specimen sequenced in a study of CD8 T cells in ankylosing spondylitis. Study conclusions and caveats: A TCR beta motif made of fewer than ten highly homologous variants seemed typical of ankylosing spondylitis blood.

What these receptors recognize is not known. TCRdb used MiXCR to reprocess the 5' RACE reads, holding one entry per CDR3 protein. Counted here are more than 600,000 distinct CDR3 sequences, around 20% occurring once; the ten biggest clones make up roughly a fifth. The sequencing input was blood, either unsorted or a sorted T cell fraction (not recorded which). These receptors were obtained from a male donor with ankylosing spondylitis.

The chain employs TRBV12-3 or TRBV12-4 and TRBJ2-3; D not resolved. The CDR3 has 14 amino acids. Trimming left V 5 bases short and J 1 base short, with 10 bases between. This CDR3 reads CASSPFDGTDTQYF. The CDR3 nucleotides are TGTGCCAGCAGTCCTTTCGACGGCACAGATACGCAGTATTTT.

The chain combines TRBV11-2 with TRBJ2-1, with 7 positions matching TRBD2. The V and J ends lost 5 bases and 5 bases, in that order; junction bases with no gene match: 9. The CDR3 consists of 15 residues. Germline V gene sequence: CDR1 SGHAT, CDR2 FQNNGV. CDR3 DNA: TGTGCCAGCAGCCAGGGCGGGAGATCGAACAATGAGCAGTTCTTC. This codes for CASSQGGRSNNEQFF.

This clonotype was counted between two and nine times. This rearrangement joins TRBV10-3 to TRBJ2-7; 10 bases are shared with TRBD2. Germline CDR1 ENHRY, CDR2 SYGVKD. V was clipped by 4 bases and J by 4 bases; unmatched bases: 10. The CDR3 is 16 amino acids. The CDR3 protein is CAISVSLAGVEYEQYF. For the CDR3, the DNA is TGTGCCATCAGTGTTAGTCTAGCGGGAGTTGAGTACGAGCAGTACTTC.

V and J are TRBV4-3 and TRBJ1-6; a possible D gene is TRBD1 (5 bases). V gave up 0 bases and J gave up 10 bases, with 16 bases separating them. CDR3 size: 16 residues. Germline V gene lookup returns CDR1 LGHNA and CDR2 YSLEER. CDR3 residues: CASSQDSPGTGSPLHF. CDR3 coding DNA: TGCGCCAGCAGCCAAGATTCGCCAGGGACGGGGTCACCCCTCCACTTT.

The CDR3 spells CASSPGTVTGELFF. The DNA for the CDR3 is TGTGCCAGCAGCCCGGGGACAGTGACCGGGGAGCTGTTTTTT. V is TRBV7-9 and J is TRBJ2-2; 7 bases line up with TRBD1. Per the germline V gene, CDR1 is SEHNR and CDR2 is FQNEAQ (reference sequence). The length of the CDR3 is 14 residues. With 5 bases clipped from V and 5 bases from J, the junction kept 5 bases outside the gene matches.

This clonotype showed up just a few times. J is TRBJ2-7 and V is TRBV6-1; D not certain. This CDR3 contains 13 residues. Trimming stripped 10 bases from V and 1 base from J, with 14 bases between. The germline CDR1 and CDR2 sequences are MNHNS and SASEGT. CDR3 nucleotides: TGTGCCACCAAGAATCCCAGATCCTACGAGCAGTACTTC. Residues: CATKNPRSYEQYF.

A note on this clonotype: A single base separates this from a much larger clone, so it may be a read error. This sequence joins TRBV20-1 and TRBJ1-5, with D uncertain. The germline gives CDR1 DFQATT, CDR2 SNEGSKA (reference sequence). This CDR3 is 15 amino acids long. The CDR3, as DNA: TGCATTGCTAGATTTATAGGTTCGAGGAATCAGCCCCAGCATTTT. Translating gives CIARFIGSRNQPQHF.

This clonotype was counted only a few times. The chain employs TRBV5-1 and TRBJ2-2; TRBD1 matches at 7 bases. Germline V gene data show CDR1 as SGHRS and CDR2 as YFSETQ. The CDR3 runs to 17 residues. V lost 3 bases, J lost 5 bases, and 13 bases stayed unmatched. The CDR3 sequence is CASSSFPWTGGTGELFF. DNA for the CDR3: TGCGCCAGCAGCTCTTTCCCTTGGACAGGTGGTACCGGGGAGCTGTTTTTT.

This clonotype came up a few times. The chain has TRBV12-3 or TRBV12-4 and TRBJ1-1, with a possible D match to TRBD1 (5 bases). Between the trimmed V and J ends, which lost 5 bases and 5 bases, there was a span of 12 bases. This CDR3 is built from 13 residues. The CDR3 DNA sequence: TGTGCCAGCAGTGCCAGGGAGAGAACTGAAGCTTTCTTT. Translated, it gives CASSARERTEAFF.

The chain is built from TRBV29-1 and TRBJ2-7, with TRBD1 matching over 8 bases. This CDR3 has 15 residues. The V and J ends lost 1 base and 1 base, in that order; junction bases with no gene match: 6. Germline CDR1 SQVTM, CDR2 ANQGSEA. CDR3 nucleotides: TGCAGCGTTGAAGTATCGGGACAGGAATCCTACGAGCAGTACTTC. Translated: CSVEVSGQESYEQYF.